These 29 T cell receptor beta chains share one sample of origin, sequenced in a study of technical replicates of blood from a few donors. The repertoire was sequenced with immunoSEQ multiplex PCR; TCRdb's copy has only in-frame clones and lacks some. Counted here are over 70,000 clones, approximately 94% occurring once; the ten biggest clones make up about 0.4%. Input material: T cells isolated from PBMCs. These TCRs come from a human donor in good health.

Comment on this clone: The sample contains more than one DNA sequence encoding this CDR3. J is TRBJ2-3 and V is TRBV28; D remains ambiguous. Per the germline V gene, CDR1 is MDHEN and CDR2 is SYDVKM. The CDR3 runs to 12 residues. The V and J ends lost 6 bases and 1 base respectively, with 5 bases between them. The CDR3 is CASRRGTDTQYF. CDR3 DNA: TGTGCCAGCAGGCGAGGCACAGATACGCAGTATTTT.

This clone occurred once. The chain couples TRBV7-2 to TRBJ2-7; TRBD2 matches 12 bases. From germline, CDR1 is SGHTA and CDR2 FQGNSA. With V trimmed by 3 bases and J by 5 bases, 5 bases remained unmatched. This CDR3 is 15 amino acids long. In DNA, the CDR3 is TGTGCCAGCAGCTTCGGACTAGCGGGATTCAACGAGCAGTACTTC. It yields the protein CASSFGLAGFNEQYF. The full variable domain, rest sourced from reference TRBV7-2 and TRBJ2-7, is GAGVSQSPSNKVTEKGKDVELRCDPISGHTALYWYRQSLGQGLEFLIYFQGNSAPDKSGLPSDRFSAERTGGSVSTLTIQRTQQEDSAVYLCASSFGLAGFNEQYFGPGTRLTVT.

As DNA, the CDR3 is TGTGCCAGCAGCGAAGGACAGGGAACCCCCGGGGAGCTGTTTTTT. It translates to CASSEGQGTPGELFF. The J gene is TRBJ2-2, the V gene TRBV5-4; 8 nucleotides agree with TRBD1. With 4 bases clipped from V and 6 bases from J, the junction kept 8 bases outside the gene matches. The CDR3 is 15 amino acids. Germline V gene lookup returns CDR1 SGHNT and CDR2 YYREEE (reference sequence).

This clone was found once. The chain couples TRBV6-4 to TRBJ2-3; the D gene is possibly TRBD2 (6 bases). Trimming cost V 3 bases and J 1 base, with 8 bases left between them. Per the germline V gene, CDR1 is MRHNA and CDR2 is SNTAGT. This CDR3 comprises 14 residues. The CDR3 DNA reads TGTGCCAGCAGTGAATTAGCGGGCACAGATACGCAGTATTTT. Its protein product is CASSELAGTDTQYF.

The chain recombines TRBV5-5 with TRBJ2-7; D is unclear. This CDR3 region has 13 residues. Looked up from germline, CDR1 is SGHKS and CDR2 is YYEKEE (reference sequence). V lost 1 base, J lost 0 bases, and 5 bases lay in between. The CDR3 coding sequence is TGTGCCAGCAGCTTGAGGAGCTCCTACGAGCAGTACTTC. Translating gives CASSLRSSYEQYF.

The chain combines TRBV12-5 with TRBJ2-5, with a weak D call TRBD1 (5 bases). V was shortened by 6 bases and J by 0 bases, with 8 bases between the two germline ends. The germline gives CDR1 LGHNT, CDR2 FRNRAP. The CDR3 is 13 residues long. The CDR3 loop is CASGTDNQETQYF. The CDR3 nucleotides are TGTGCTAGTGGGACAGATAACCAAGAGACCCAGTACTTC.

This chain joins TRBV6-1 and TRBJ1-3; perhaps TRBD1 as D (5 bases). CDR3 length equals 16 residues. CDR1 is MNHNS, CDR2 SASEGT, per germline. V was clipped by 2 bases and J by 0 bases, with 11 bases between them. The chain's CDR3 is CASSERFDSSGNTIYF. The CDR3 nucleotides read TGTGCCAGCAGTGAAAGATTTGACAGCTCTGGAAACACCATATATTTT.

The V gene is TRBV5-1, the J gene TRBJ1-1; TRBD1 is a possible D gene (5 bases). Germline CDR1 reads SGHRS; CDR2 reads YFSETQ. This CDR3 comprises 14 residues. V gave up 4 bases and J gave up 5 bases, with 15 bases separating them. The CDR3 loop reads CASSPDPEGTEAFF. Here the CDR3 DNA reads TGCGCCAGCAGCCCAGACCCGGAGGGGACTGAAGCTTTCTTT.

The V gene is TRBV2, the J gene TRBJ2-3, with 12 bases aligning to TRBD2. J gave up 6 bases and V 6 bases, and 4 bases lay outside the gene matches. The CDR3 spans 14 residues. Germline loops: CDR1 SNHLY, CDR2 FYNNEI. DNA of the CDR3: TGTGCCAGCAGAAACCTAGCGGGAGGGGATACGCAGTATTTT. Translated, it gives CASRNLAGGDTQYF.

This clone was detected only once. The chain recombines TRBV28 with TRBJ2-2, with a tentative D call TRBD1 (6 bases). Trimming removed 6 bases at V and 5 bases at J, with 7 bases between. Germline lookup yields CDR1 MDHEN and CDR2 SYDVKM. CDR3 length: 12 residues. This CDR3 reads CASRTGTGELFF. DNA for the CDR3: TGTGCCAGCAGAACAGGGACCGGGGAGCTGTTTTTT. Combining the CDR3 with reference TRBV28 and TRBJ2-2 gives the whole variable domain DVKVTQSSRYLVKRTGEKVFLECVQDMDHENMFWYRQDPGLGLRLIYFSYDVKMKEKGDIPEGYSVSREKKERFSLILESASTNQTSMYLCASRTGTGELFFGEGSRLTVL.

CDR3 protein: CASTVGRNTGELFF. CDR3 coding DNA: TGTGCCAGCACCGTCGGGAGAAACACCGGGGAGCTGTTTTTT. The chain recombines TRBV9 with TRBJ2-2, with D perhaps matching TRBD2 (6 bases). V lost 6 bases and J lost 2, with 11 bases in between. The CDR3 covers 14 residues. Germline CDR1 is SGDLS and CDR2 is YYNGEE.

This chain uses TRBV7-3 with TRBJ2-7; 12 nucleotides match TRBD1. Germline CDR1 SGHTA, CDR2 FQGTGA. Trimming took 1 base from V and 2 from J; bases not matched to a gene: 3. The CDR3 totals 16 residues. CDR3 coding DNA: TGTGCCAGCAGCTTAATGGGACAGGGGGCGCCCTACGAGCAGTACTTC. This codes for CASSLMGQGAPYEQYF.

This clone was detected only a few times. This chain joins TRBV19 and TRBJ2-7; 8 positions agree with TRBD1. The V gene end was trimmed by 5 bases and the J gene end by 6 bases; junction bases not matched to a gene: 3. Germline CDR1 is LNHDA and CDR2 is SQIVND (reference sequence). This CDR3 region has 12 residues. CDR3 nucleotides: TGTGCCAGTAGTGGGACAGGTCGCGAGCAGTACTTC. It codes for CASSGTGREQYF. Together with reference TRBV19 and TRBJ2-7, the CDR3 gives the full variable domain: DGGITQSPKYLFRKEGQNVTLSCEQNLNHDAMYWYRQDPGQGLRLIYYSQIVNDFQKGDIAEGYSVSREKKESFPLTVTSAQKNPTAFYLCASSGTGREQYFGPGTRLTVT.

The chain links TRBV2 to TRBJ2-3; maybe TRBD2 (6 bases). Trimming took off 5 bases at V and 0 bases at J, with 15 bases between the two ends. CDR1 is SNHLY, CDR2 FYNNEI, per germline. This CDR3 is built from 16 residues. The CDR3 coding sequence is TGTGCCAGCAGTCCACTAATAGCGGAAAGCACAGATACGCAGTATTTT. This gives the protein CASSPLIAESTDTQYF.

The CDR3 region has the DNA TGTGCCAGCAGCCCCGGGGTAATAGAGGCCGGGGAGCTGTTTTTT. Its translation: CASSPGVIEAGELFF. This sequence joins TRBV5-4 and TRBJ2-2, with a possible D match to TRBD2 (5 bases). Germline V CDR1 and CDR2: SGHNT, YYREEE (reference sequence). V dropped 4 bases and J dropped 6 bases, with 16 bases sitting between them. The CDR3 runs to 15 residues. The full variable domain, with the rest looked up from reference TRBV5-4 and TRBJ2-2, is ETGVTQSPTHLIKTRGQQVTLRCSSQSGHNTVSWYQQALGQGPQFIFQYYREEENGRGNFPPRFSGLQFPNYSSELNVNALELDDSALYLCASSPGVIEAGELFFGEGSRLTVL.

The chain has TRBV21-1 and TRBJ1-5; the table gives TRBD1 as D, unverified against the DNA. TRBV21-1 is a known pseudogene. This CDR3 comprises 17 residues. The CDR3 loop is CASSKATTGALRQPQHF. In DNA, the CDR3 is TGTGCCAGCAGCAAAGCCACGACAGGGGCGTTAAGGCAGCCCCAGCATTTT.

This clone has only one observation. The chain couples TRBV21-1 to TRBJ2-7; the table gives TRBD2 as D, unverified against the DNA. TRBV21-1 is recorded as a pseudogene. CDR3 length: 13 residues. The CDR3 spells CASCRVNCYEQYF. CDR3 coding DNA: TGTGCCAGCTGTCGGGTAAATTGCTACGAGCAGTACTTC.

The chain uses TRBV7-3 and TRBJ2-4, with 10 bases fitting TRBD2. J lost 1 base, V lost 1 base, and 10 bases had no gene match. There are 19 residues in the CDR3. The germline V gene has CDR1 SGHTA and CDR2 FQGTGA. CDR3 nucleotides: TGTGCCAGCAGCTTAAGGTCTAGCGGGAGATTGGGGGCCAAAAACATTCAGTACTTC. Protein product: CASSLRSSGRLGAKNIQYF.

The chain employs TRBV19 and TRBJ2-2, with a tentative D call TRBD1 (6 bases). The germline gives CDR1 LNHDA, CDR2 SQIVND (reference sequence). This CDR3 is built from 15 residues. Trimming removed 3 bases at V and 1 base at J, with 9 bases between. The CDR3 nucleotides are TGTGCCAGTAGTATCAGGGGACAGAACACCGGGGAGCTGTTTTTT. Encoded protein: CASSIRGQNTGELFF. The whole variable domain, filled in from reference TRBV19 and TRBJ2-2, reads DGGITQSPKYLFRKEGQNVTLSCEQNLNHDAMYWYRQDPGQGLRLIYYSQIVNDFQKGDIAEGYSVSREKKESFPLTVTSAQKNPTAFYLCASSIRGQNTGELFFGEGSRLTVL.

The chain couples TRBV19 to TRBJ1-4; D call uncertain. Germline CDR1 LNHDA, CDR2 SQIVND (reference sequence). CDR3 length: 11 residues. V lost 4 bases and J 12 bases, leaving 9 bases between the germline ends. The CDR3 reads CASSTLGELFF. The CDR3 bases are TGTGCCAGTAGTACGCTCGGGGAACTGTTTTTT.

CDR3 protein: CASSLVWQIEQYF. The CDR3 DNA reads as TGTGCCAGCAGCTTGGTATGGCAAATCGAGCAGTACTTC. The chain joins TRBV5-8 to TRBJ2-7; D is uncertain. This CDR3 contains 13 residues. The germline CDR1 and CDR2 sequences are SGHTS and YDEGEE. Trimming took 0 bases from V and 6 from J, leaving 10 bases between them.

The V call is TRBV7-6, the J call TRBJ2-1; D is perhaps TRBD2 (6 bases). Trimming cost V 2 bases and J 0 bases, with 20 bases left between them. Germline CDR1 is SGHVS and CDR2 is FNYEAQ. The CDR3 spans 19 residues. This chain's CDR3 is CASSLPYTRRELSYNEQFF. In DNA form, the CDR3 reads TGTGCCAGCAGCTTACCATATACGAGGCGGGAACTCTCCTACAATGAGCAGTTCTTC.

The V and J genes are TRBV13 and TRBJ2-6; 10 positions match TRBD1. CDR3 length: 18 amino acids. CDR1 PRHDT and CDR2 FYEKMQ come from the germline V gene (reference sequence). V was pared by 3 bases and J by 2 bases, with 7 bases of the junction left unmatched. CDR3 DNA: TGTGCCAGCAGCTTTCTATGGGACAGGGGCCCTGGGGCCAACGTCCTGACTTTC. Protein sequence: CASSFLWDRGPGANVLTF.

The genes are TRBV10-3 and TRBJ2-2, with 8 bases matching TRBD1. The CDR3 is 11 amino acids. Trimming cost V 10 bases and J 13 bases; bases outside gene matches: 8. Germline CDR1 and CDR2: ENHRY and SYGVKD. The DNA for the CDR3 is TGTGCCACAACAGGACAGGGAAGGCTGTTTTTT. The encoded protein is CATTGQGRLFF.

The chain joins TRBV2 to TRBJ2-7; D call uncertain. Trimming took 1 base from V and 6 from J, leaving 13 bases between them. Germline CDR1 reads SNHLY; CDR2 reads FYNNEI. This CDR3 region has 14 residues. CDR3 loop: CASSEVMTPLEQYF. In DNA form, the CDR3 reads TGTGCCAGCAGTGAAGTGATGACTCCTCTCGAGCAGTACTTC.

This clone turned up a few times. CDR3 DNA sequence: TGTGCCAGCACCGAGTCTCGGACTAGCGGATACGAGCAGTACTTC. It translates to CASTESRTSGYEQYF. The chain carries TRBV11-2 and TRBJ2-7, with 10 bases that match TRBD2. V trimming: 7 bases; J trimming: 4 bases; junction bases outside the gene matches: 10. Germline V gene data show CDR1 as SGHAT and CDR2 as FQNNGV. This CDR3 has 15 residues.

The chain joins TRBV12-5 to TRBJ2-1; a weak D match, TRBD1 (5 bases). Germline CDR1 reads LGHNT; CDR2 reads FRNRAP. The CDR3 has 12 residues. Between the trimmed V and J ends, which lost 6 bases and 6 bases, there was a span of 9 bases. The CDR3 is CASGPDSNEQFF. CDR3 nucleotide sequence: TGTGCTAGTGGACCCGACAGCAATGAGCAGTTCTTC. Combining the CDR3 with reference TRBV12-5 and TRBJ2-1 gives the whole variable domain DARVTQTPRHKVTEMGQEVTMRCQPILGHNTVFWYRQTMMQGLELLAYFRNRAPLDDSGMPKDRFSAEMPDATLATLKIQPSEPRDSAVYFCASGPDSNEQFFGPGTRLTVL.

V usage is TRBV4-2 and J usage is TRBJ2-3; TRBD2 agrees at 7 bases. The trim removed 4 bases at V and 2 bases at J, leaving 3 bases unmatched. From germline, CDR1 is LGHNA and CDR2 YNFKEQ. The CDR3 is 14 amino acids. The CDR3 DNA reads as TGTGCCAGCAGCCGGAGCGGGACCACAGATACGCAGTATTTT. Its translation is CASSRSGTTDTQYF.

V and J are TRBV4-3 and TRBJ2-7; 10 bases are a match to TRBD2. The CDR3 is 18 residues long. V lost 0 bases, J lost 5 bases, and 13 bases stayed unmatched. The germline V gene encodes CDR1 LGHNA and CDR2 YSLEER. CDR3 sequence: CASSQDFLQLAGVDEQYF. As DNA, the CDR3 is TGCGCCAGCAGCCAAGATTTCCTACAGCTAGCGGGAGTGGACGAGCAGTACTTC.